Listed here are 5 T cell receptor beta chains from one sample, sequenced in a study of T cells after yellow fever vaccination. TCRdb called the 5' RACE reads again in MiXCR, with one record for every CDR3 protein. The repertoire holds 200,000 to 300,000 distinct CDR3 sequences, with 6% to 8% as singletons. Material: CD4+ T cells sorted from PBMCs, obtained on the day of the yellow fever booster vaccination. All receptors derive from a young man who received the YFV17D yellow fever vaccine.

This clonotype was found many times. The rearrangement joins TRBV12-3 or TRBV12-4 to TRBJ1-1, with a tentative D call TRBD1 (5 bases). The CDR3 runs to 16 residues. Trimming took 6 bases from V and 1 from J, leaving 18 bases between them. CDR3 nucleotide sequence: TGTGCCAGCAGGAGAAGCGGGACCCGGTGGAACACTGAAGCTTTCTTT. Residues: CASRRSGTRWNTEAFF.

This chain joins TRBV5-5 and TRBJ1-5, with D tentatively TRBD1 (5 bases). Germline V gene data show CDR1 as SGHKS and CDR2 as YYEKEE (reference sequence). The CDR3 is 13 amino acids. V gave up 3 bases and J gave up 6 bases, with 10 bases separating them. For the CDR3, the DNA is TGTGCCAGCAGCTCGGGGGGGAGTCAGCCCCAGCATTTT. Translated: CASSSGGSQPQHF.

This clonotype occurred many times. This chain links TRBV11-2 with TRBJ2-1; a weak D match, TRBD2 (6 bases). Trimming left V 8 bases short and J 5 bases short, with 19 bases between. This CDR3 spans 15 amino acids. Per the germline V gene, CDR1 is SGHAT and CDR2 is FQNNGV. The CDR3 is CASGLTSSGDNEQFF. The CDR3 nucleotides read TGTGCCAGCGGACTTACTAGCTCCGGGGACAATGAGCAGTTCTTC.

This clonotype was found many times. The J gene is TRBJ1-4, the V gene TRBV29-1, with a possible D match to TRBD1 (5 bases). V lost 7 bases, J lost 7 bases, and 10 bases lay in between. This CDR3 has 11 amino acids. Germline loops: CDR1 SQVTM, CDR2 ANQGSEA. Here the CDR3 DNA reads TGCAGCGGCGGGGGTAGTGAAAAACTGTTTTTT. It codes for CSGGGSEKLFF.

The rearrangement uses TRBV7-6 and TRBJ2-2; TRBD2 is a possible D gene (7 bases). Trimming removed 5 bases from V and 5 bases from J, with 24 bases in between. CDR3 length: 18 residues. Germline-derived CDR1 and CDR2 are SGHVS and FNYEAQ. CDR3 in DNA: TGTGCCAGCAGCCGTCTCCCCGGGGGGCAGGGCGTGACCGGGGAGCTGTTTTTT. Encoded protein: CASSRLPGGQGVTGELFF. The variable domain in full, with the rest retrieved from reference TRBV7-6 and TRBJ2-2, is GAGVSQSPRYKVTKRGQDVALRCDPISGHVSLYWYRQALGQGPEFLTYFNYEAQQDKSGLPNDRFSAERPEGSISTLTIQRTEQRDSAMYRCASSRLPGGQGVTGELFFGEGSRLTVL.